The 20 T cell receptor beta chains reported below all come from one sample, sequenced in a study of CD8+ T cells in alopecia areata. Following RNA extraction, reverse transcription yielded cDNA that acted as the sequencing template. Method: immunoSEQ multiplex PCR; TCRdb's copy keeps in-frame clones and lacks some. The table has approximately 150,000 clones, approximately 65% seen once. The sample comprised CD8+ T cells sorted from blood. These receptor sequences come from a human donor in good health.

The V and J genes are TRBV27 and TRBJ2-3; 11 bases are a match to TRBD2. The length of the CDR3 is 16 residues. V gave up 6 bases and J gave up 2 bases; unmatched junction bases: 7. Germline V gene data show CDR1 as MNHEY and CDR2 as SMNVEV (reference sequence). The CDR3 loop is CASRIRLAGFTDTQYF. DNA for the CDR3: TGTGCCAGCAGGATTCGACTAGCGGGGTTCACAGATACGCAGTATTTT.

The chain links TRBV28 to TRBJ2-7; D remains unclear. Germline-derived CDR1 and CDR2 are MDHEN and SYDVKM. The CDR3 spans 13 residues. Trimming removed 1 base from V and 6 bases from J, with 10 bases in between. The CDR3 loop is CASSLSAALEQYF. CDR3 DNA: TGTGCCAGCAGTTTATCCGCAGCGCTCGAGCAGTACTTC.

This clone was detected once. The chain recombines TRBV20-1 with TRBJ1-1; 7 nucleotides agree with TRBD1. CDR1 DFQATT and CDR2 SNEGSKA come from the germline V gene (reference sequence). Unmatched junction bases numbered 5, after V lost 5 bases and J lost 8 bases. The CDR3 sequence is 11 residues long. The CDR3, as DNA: TGCAGTGCTTGGTTGGGACAGGAAGCTTTCTTT. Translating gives CSAWLGQEAFF.

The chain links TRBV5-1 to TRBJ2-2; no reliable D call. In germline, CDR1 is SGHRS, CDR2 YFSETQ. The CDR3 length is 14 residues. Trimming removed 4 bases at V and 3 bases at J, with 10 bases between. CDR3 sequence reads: CASSVGADTGELFF. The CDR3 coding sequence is TGCGCCAGCAGCGTAGGCGCTGACACCGGGGAGCTGTTTTTT.

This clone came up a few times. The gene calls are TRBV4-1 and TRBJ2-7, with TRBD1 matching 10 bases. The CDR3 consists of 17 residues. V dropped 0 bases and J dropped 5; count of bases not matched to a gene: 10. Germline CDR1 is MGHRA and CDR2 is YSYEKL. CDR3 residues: CASSQESVGTGDHEQYF. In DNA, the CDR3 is TGCGCCAGCAGCCAAGAGTCCGTCGGGACAGGGGACCACGAGCAGTACTTC.

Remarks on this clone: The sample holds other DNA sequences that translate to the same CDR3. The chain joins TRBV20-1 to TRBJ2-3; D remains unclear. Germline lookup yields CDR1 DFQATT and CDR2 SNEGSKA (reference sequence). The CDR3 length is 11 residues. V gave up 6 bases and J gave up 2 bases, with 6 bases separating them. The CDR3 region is CSARSTDTQYF. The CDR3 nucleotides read TGCAGTGCGCGATCCACAGATACGCAGTATTTT.

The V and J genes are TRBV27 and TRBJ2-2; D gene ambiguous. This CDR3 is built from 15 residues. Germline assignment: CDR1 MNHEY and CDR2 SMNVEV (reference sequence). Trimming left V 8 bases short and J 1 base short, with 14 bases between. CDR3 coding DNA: TGTGCCAGCTCCCGGTGGTTGGGGAACACCGGGGAGCTGTTTTTT. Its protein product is CASSRWLGNTGELFF.

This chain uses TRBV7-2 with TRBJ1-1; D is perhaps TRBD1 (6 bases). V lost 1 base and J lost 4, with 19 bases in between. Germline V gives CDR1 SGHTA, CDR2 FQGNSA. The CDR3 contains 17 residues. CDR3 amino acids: CASSLGGMGAQGTEAFF. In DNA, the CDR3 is TGTGCCAGCAGCTTAGGAGGCATGGGGGCCCAGGGCACTGAAGCTTTCTTT.

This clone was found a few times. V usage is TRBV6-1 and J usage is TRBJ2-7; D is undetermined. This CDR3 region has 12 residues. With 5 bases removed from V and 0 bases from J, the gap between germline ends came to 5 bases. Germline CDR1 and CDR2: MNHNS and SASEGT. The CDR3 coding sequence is TGTGCCAGCAGTTTAAGCTCCTACGAGCAGTACTTC. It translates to CASSLSSYEQYF.

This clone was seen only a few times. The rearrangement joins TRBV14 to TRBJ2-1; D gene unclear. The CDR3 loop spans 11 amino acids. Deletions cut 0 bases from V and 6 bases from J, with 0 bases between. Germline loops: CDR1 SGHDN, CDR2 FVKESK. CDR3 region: CASSQDNEQFF. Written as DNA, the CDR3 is TGTGCCAGCAGCCAAGACAATGAGCAGTTCTTC.

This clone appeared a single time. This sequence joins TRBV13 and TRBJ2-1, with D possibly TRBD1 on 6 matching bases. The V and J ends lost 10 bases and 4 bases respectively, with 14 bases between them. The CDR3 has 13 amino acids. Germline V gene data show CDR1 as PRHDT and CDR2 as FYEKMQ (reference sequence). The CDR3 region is CATTQGYYNEQFF. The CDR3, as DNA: TGTGCCACCACCCAGGGGTATTACAATGAGCAGTTCTTC.

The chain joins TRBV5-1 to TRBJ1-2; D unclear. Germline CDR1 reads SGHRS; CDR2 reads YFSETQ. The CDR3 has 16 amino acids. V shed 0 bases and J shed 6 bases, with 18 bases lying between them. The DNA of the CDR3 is TGCGCCAGCAGCTTGGCCTTGGCCCGAGAGAAGCATGGCTACACCTTC. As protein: CASSLALAREKHGYTF.

The CDR3 loop is CASSLWGNEQFF. CDR3 DNA: TGTGCCAGCAGCTTGTGGGGCAATGAGCAGTTCTTC. V usage is TRBV5-6 and J usage is TRBJ2-1, with D uncertain. The V end lost 1 base, the J end lost 6 bases, and 5 bases lay between the germline ends. Germline-derived CDR1 and CDR2 are SGHDT and YYEEEE. This CDR3 contains 12 residues.

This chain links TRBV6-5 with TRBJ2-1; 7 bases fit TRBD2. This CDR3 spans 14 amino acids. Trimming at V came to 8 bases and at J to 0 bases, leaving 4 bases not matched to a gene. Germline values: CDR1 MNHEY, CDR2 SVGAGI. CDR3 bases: TGTGCCAGCGGGAGGGGCAACTCCTACAATGAGCAGTTCTTC. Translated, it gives CASGRGNSYNEQFF.

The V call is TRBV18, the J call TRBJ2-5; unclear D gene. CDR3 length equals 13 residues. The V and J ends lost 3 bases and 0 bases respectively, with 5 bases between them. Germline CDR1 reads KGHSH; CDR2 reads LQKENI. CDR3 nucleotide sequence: TGTGCCAGCTCACCGGGCGACCAAGAGACCCAGTACTTC. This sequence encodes CASSPGDQETQYF.

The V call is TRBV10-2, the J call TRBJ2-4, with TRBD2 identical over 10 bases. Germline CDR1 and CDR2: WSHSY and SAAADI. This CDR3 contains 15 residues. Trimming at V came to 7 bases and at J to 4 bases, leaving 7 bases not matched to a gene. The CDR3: CASIPGLAVKNIQYF. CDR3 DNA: TGCGCCAGCATACCTGGACTAGCGGTTAAAAACATTCAGTACTTC.

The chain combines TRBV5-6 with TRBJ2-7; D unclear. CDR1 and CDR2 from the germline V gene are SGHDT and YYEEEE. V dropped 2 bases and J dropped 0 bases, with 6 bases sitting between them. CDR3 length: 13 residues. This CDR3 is CASSFPGSYEQYF. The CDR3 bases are TGTGCCAGCAGCTTTCCCGGCTCCTACGAGCAGTACTTC.

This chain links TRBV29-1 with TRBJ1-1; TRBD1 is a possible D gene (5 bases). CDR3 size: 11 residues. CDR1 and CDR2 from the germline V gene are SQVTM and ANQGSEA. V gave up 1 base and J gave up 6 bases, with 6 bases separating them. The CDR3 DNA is TGCAGCGTTGAAGTGGGGGCTGAAGCTTTCTTT. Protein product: CSVEVGAEAFF.

CDR3 sequence (DNA): TGTGCTAGTGGTTCGGGGACAGAAGAGACCCAGTACTTC. Its translation: CASGSGTEETQYF. The V and J genes are TRBV12-5 and TRBJ2-5; 7 nucleotides agree with TRBD1. The CDR3 is 13 amino acids. CDR1 and CDR2 (germline): LGHNT, FRNRAP. V trimming: 4 bases; J trimming: 3 bases; junction bases outside the gene matches: 2.

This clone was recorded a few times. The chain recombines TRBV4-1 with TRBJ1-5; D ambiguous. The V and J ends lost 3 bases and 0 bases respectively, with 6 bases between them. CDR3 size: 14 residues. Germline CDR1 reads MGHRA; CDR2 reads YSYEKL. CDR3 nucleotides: TGCGCCAGCAGCCAGGAACATAGCAATCAGCCCCAGCATTTT. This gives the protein CASSQEHSNQPQHF.